This T cell receptor beta chain was recovered during a study of blood T cells in healthy people across ages. The CDR3 contains 13 residues. Trimming removed 6 bases at V and 7 bases at J, with 10 bases between. Then a second PCR, running about 6 to 12 cycles, was carried out with a sample-barcoded 5' primer and a J-beta primer mix. The template-switch adaptor was a 5' adaptor with 12 random nucleotides. It tagged each cDNA molecule. TCRdb re-derived calls from the 5' RACE reads in MiXCR, one entry per CDR3 protein. The table includes roughly 800,000 distinct CDR3 sequences, roughly 64% detected once. General study points: Whereas aged donors had fewer naive CD4+ cells, long-lived donors had more of them and higher diversity. Diversity was estimated from one million T cells, and these estimates were considered underestimates.

Of note for this clonotype: What it binds is unknown.

The V call is TRBV12-3 or TRBV12-4, the J call TRBJ1-6; possible D gene TRBD1, 6 bases. Sequencing input: blood. This receptor was taken from a man aged 30 to 39 in good health. CDR3 sequence reads: CASSLRGNSPLHF. The CDR3 DNA is TGTGCCAGCAGCCTAAGGGGGAATTCACCCCTCCACTTT.